The clone carrying this T cell receptor (beta chain) showed up many times. The antigen is not known. V was shortened by 2 bases and J by 4 bases, with 11 bases between the two germline ends. Germline loops: CDR1 MNHNS, CDR2 SASEGT. This CDR3 contains 14 residues. The sample originates from a study of Graves' ophthalmopathy and Graves' hyperthyroidism. Study in general: Peripheral blood sampling occurred at initial diagnosis, before any treatment.

Study-level findings and limits: Most expanded thyroid clonotypes above 0.001 frequency also appeared in blood.

The sequenced template was RNA, covering the TCR beta CDR3 region. Following a first-round RT-PCR that used HTBI primers, a second-round multiplex PCR was carried out. TCRdb called the multiplex PCR reads again in MiXCR, with one record for every CDR3 protein. The repertoire consists of around 470,000 distinct CDR3 sequences, with approximately 15% occurring once and the leading ten covering about 9.4%. The TCR comes from a woman in her twenties or thirties with Graves' ophthalmopathy. Sequences were obtained from blood. The chain is built from TRBV6-1 and TRBJ1-2; D not resolved. CDR3 in DNA: TGTGCCAGCAGTGAAACTGCAGCTTCCTATGGCTACACCTTC. Translated, it gives CASSETAASYGYTF.